This T cell receptor beta chain was obtained from a study of T cell responses to AZD1222 COVID-19 vaccine. Regarding the study as a whole: Only a handful of individuals given AZD1222 were seropositive at baseline.

The assay was immunoSEQ multiplex PCR, and TCRdb's table has in-frame clones only and misses some. The sample holds 95,000 to 110,000 clones, 75% to 95% seen once. This clone has just one count. Antigen: not known. Combined were second doses at about 4 or about 12 weeks. The germline V and J ends were trimmed by 2 bases and 2 bases, with 4 bases remaining between them. CDR1 MRHNA and CDR2 SNTAGT come from the germline V gene. This CDR3 comprises 13 residues. The receptor was derived from an adult who received the AZD1222 COVID-19 vaccine. The chain is built from TRBV6-4 and TRBJ2-1; D is uncertain. The sequenced sample was peripheral blood, obtained 28 days after the second AZD1222 dose. CDR3 sequence reads: CASSDRAYNEQFF. The CDR3 bases are TGTGCCAGCAGTGACCGAGCCTACAATGAGCAGTTCTTC.